What follows are 20 T cell receptor beta chains derived from one specimen sequenced in a study of blood T cell repertoires in COVID-19. The assay was immunoSEQ multiplex PCR, and TCRdb's table has in-frame clones only and misses some. In the table there are some 170,000 clones, roughly 90% of which are singletons. The sample taken for sequencing was peripheral blood. The receptors were gathered from a woman in her 50s with acute or convalescent COVID-19.

This clone was seen only a few times. The chain links TRBV5-5 to TRBJ1-4; the match to TRBD1 covers 9 bases. This CDR3 contains 15 residues. Per the germline V gene, CDR1 is SGHKS and CDR2 is YYEKEE (reference sequence). The trim removed 4 bases at V and 7 bases at J, leaving 8 bases unmatched. CDR3 sequence: CASSERDRDSEKLFF. CDR3 bases: TGTGCCAGCAGCGAGCGGGACAGGGACTCTGAAAAACTGTTTTTT. The variable domain in full, with the rest retrieved from reference TRBV5-5 and TRBJ1-4, is DAGVTQSPTHLIKTRGQQVTLRCSPISGHKSVSWYQQVLGQGPQFIFQYYEKEERGRGNFPDRFSARQFPNYSSELNVNALLLGDSALYLCASSERDRDSEKLFFGSGTQLSVL.

The chain combines TRBV20-1 with TRBJ2-2; D is undetermined. The germline V and J ends were trimmed by 3 bases and 5 bases, with 10 bases remaining between them. CDR1 and CDR2 (germline): DFQATT, SNEGSKA (reference sequence). The CDR3 loop spans 13 amino acids. Here the CDR3 reads CSASRVWTGELFF. The CDR3 DNA is TGCAGTGCTAGTCGGGTTTGGACCGGGGAGCTGTTTTTT.

V gene TRBV6-6 combines with J gene TRBJ2-3; no firm D call. Germline V gene sequence: CDR1 MNHNY, CDR2 SVGAGI (reference sequence). The V gene lost 11 bases and the J gene lost 2 bases, with 17 bases spanning the gap. The CDR3 is 14 amino acids. The CDR3 here is CASQTSYLTDTQYF. Written as DNA, the CDR3 is TGTGCCTCCCAAACGAGCTACCTCACAGATACGCAGTATTTT.

The chain carries TRBV6-2 or TRBV6-3 and TRBJ2-3, with 7 bases lining up with TRBD1. Germline V gene lookup returns CDR1 MNHEY and CDR2 SVGEGT. The ends lost 6 bases at V and 2 bases at J; junction bases unmatched: 8. This CDR3 has 15 amino acids. The CDR3 sequence: CASSKTGDYTDTQYF. The DNA for the CDR3 is TGTGCCAGCAGCAAAACAGGGGATTACACAGATACGCAGTATTTT.

A single count supports this clone. The rearrangement links TRBV4-1 to TRBJ2-1; 8 positions agree with TRBD2. The CDR3 runs to 15 residues. V lost 2 bases to trimming and J lost 9 bases; unmatched junction nucleotides: 9. Germline CDR1 reads MGHRA; CDR2 reads YSYEKL. The CDR3 bases are TGCGCCAGCAGCCAATTACCGGGGGGGCCCTCTGAGCAGTTCTTC. Its translation is CASSQLPGGPSEQFF.

The V and J genes are TRBV5-1 and TRBJ2-5, with 7 bases matching TRBD2. V lost 2 bases and J lost 3; bases outside the gene matches: 10. Germline CDR1 reads SGHRS; CDR2 reads YFSETQ. The CDR3 runs to 16 residues. The CDR3 bases are TGCGCCAGCAGCTTTACCCCAGGGAGCGGGGAAGAGACCCAGTACTTC. Encoded protein: CASSFTPGSGEETQYF.

The rearrangement uses TRBV19 and TRBJ1-1, with TRBD1 matching 9 bases. From germline, CDR1 is LNHDA and CDR2 SQIVND (reference sequence). V trimming: 6 bases; J trimming: 12 bases; junction bases outside the gene matches: 14. The CDR3 is 14 residues long. CDR3 DNA sequence: TGTGCCAGTAGGGCCCGGCCGGACAGGGGCGAAACTTTCTTT. This translates into CASRARPDRGETFF.

V gene TRBV5-6 combines with J gene TRBJ2-7, with a weak D call TRBD2 (6 bases). The V end was cut by 2 bases, the J end by 0 bases, with 12 bases between. Germline CDR1 and CDR2: SGHDT and YYEEEE. CDR3 length equals 15 residues. CDR3 nucleotides: TGTGCCAGCAGCTTCTCGGGAGCCTCCTCCTACGAGCAGTACTTC. Its translation is CASSFSGASSYEQYF.

J is TRBJ2-2 and V is TRBV19; 8 bases map to TRBD2. In germline, CDR1 is LNHDA, CDR2 SQIVND (reference sequence). V was pared by 1 base and J by 0 bases, with 1 base of the junction left unmatched. The CDR3 covers 16 residues. The CDR3 coding sequence is TGTGCCAGTAGTATAGTAGCGGGGACGAACACCGGGGAGCTGTTTTTT. Translated, it gives CASSIVAGTNTGELFF.

The CDR3, as DNA: TGTGCCACCAGTGACCCTTTTGGACAGGGCGGGGATGGCTACACCTTC. Amino acid sequence: CATSDPFGQGGDGYTF. The rearrangement links TRBV24-1 to TRBJ1-2, with 8 bases identical to TRBD1. Germline V gene lookup returns CDR1 KGHDR and CDR2 SFDVKD. V lost 4 bases to trimming and J lost 6 bases; unmatched junction nucleotides: 12. The CDR3 loop spans 16 amino acids.

The chain employs TRBV6-2 or TRBV6-3 and TRBJ1-1; D is perhaps TRBD1 (5 bases). Germline lookup yields CDR1 MNHEY and CDR2 SVGEGT. Trimming removed 6 bases from V and 5 bases from J, with 13 bases in between. The CDR3 contains 13 residues. The CDR3 DNA sequence: TGTGCCAGCAGCCGTCAGGGTCGTACTGAAGCTTTCTTT. It is translated as CASSRQGRTEAFF.

This chain uses TRBV19 with TRBJ2-2; TRBD1 is a possible D gene (6 bases). The V end lost 8 bases, the J end lost 4 bases, and 14 bases lay between the germline ends. Germline CDR1 reads LNHDA; CDR2 reads SQIVND (reference sequence). CDR3 length: 14 amino acids. CDR3 DNA: TGTGCCAGTTCATACGGCAGGGGCACCGGGGAGCTGTTTTTT. As protein: CASSYGRGTGELFF.

CDR3 in amino acids: CASSPALGGPRGTDTQYF. The CDR3 region has the DNA TGTGCCAGCAGCCCAGCTTTAGGGGGCCCTCGGGGCACAGATACGCAGTATTTT. The V gene is TRBV7-6, the J gene TRBJ2-3; 7 bases line up with TRBD1. Germline CDR1 reads SGHVS; CDR2 reads FNYEAQ. There are 18 residues in the CDR3. Germline trimming cut 5 bases from V and 1 base from J; bases unmatched to any gene: 15. The whole variable domain, filled in from reference TRBV7-6 and TRBJ2-3, reads GAGVSQSPRYKVTKRGQDVALRCDPISGHVSLYWYRQALGQGPEFLTYFNYEAQQDKSGLPNDRFSAERPEGSISTLTIQRTEQRDSAMYRCASSPALGGPRGTDTQYFGPGTRLTVL.

This chain connects TRBV5-1 to TRBJ2-5; 12 bases agree with TRBD2. The germline V gene has CDR1 SGHRS and CDR2 YFSETQ. CDR3 length: 22 amino acids. V lost 0 bases to trimming and J lost 2 bases; unmatched junction nucleotides: 20. The CDR3 DNA is TGCGCCAGCAGCTTGGCTGGCCTAATTCCGGGACTAGCGGGCCCCGGGCAAGAGACCCAGTACTTC. As protein: CASSLAGLIPGLAGPGQETQYF.

This sequence joins TRBV2 and TRBJ1-1; 12 bases line up with TRBD1. After removal of 6 bases from V and 4 bases from J, the junction contained 6 bases not matched to a gene. Germline CDR1 reads SNHLY; CDR2 reads FYNNEI. The CDR3 totals 15 residues. The CDR3 sequence is CASRGQGAPGTEAFF. The CDR3 DNA reads as TGTGCCAGCAGGGGACAGGGGGCGCCGGGCACTGAAGCTTTCTTT.

The CDR3 sequence is CASSYYRGGRTEAFF. CDR3 sequence (DNA): TGTGCCAGCAGTTACTATCGGGGTGGGAGGACTGAAGCTTTCTTT. This chain connects TRBV6-5 to TRBJ1-1; D remains unclear. Germline assignment: CDR1 MNHEY and CDR2 SVGAGI. CDR3 size: 15 residues. Trimming removed 1 base at V and 5 bases at J, with 14 bases between.

This chain joins TRBV6-5 and TRBJ1-1; 7 bases fit TRBD1. The ends lost 5 bases at V and 1 base at J; junction bases unmatched: 4. Germline V lookup: CDR1 MNHEY, CDR2 SVGAGI. The CDR3 runs to 14 residues. CDR3 DNA sequence: TGTGCCAGCAGTAGACAGGGCACGAACACTGAAGCTTTCTTT. It translates to CASSRQGTNTEAFF.

The chain recombines TRBV7-3 with TRBJ2-7, with 9 bases identical to TRBD1. Germline CDR1 reads SGHTA; CDR2 reads FQGTGA. J lost 3 bases, V lost 8 bases, and 5 bases had no gene match. The CDR3 has 13 amino acids. The CDR3 bases are TGTGCCAGCTCATGGGACAGGGACTACGAGCAGTACTTC. Translation: CASSWDRDYEQYF.

This rearrangement joins TRBV5-1 to TRBJ1-2, with D possibly matching TRBD1 (6 bases). Germline V gene sequence: CDR1 SGHRS, CDR2 YFSETQ. The CDR3 has 13 amino acids. Deletions cut 4 bases from V and 4 bases from J, with 11 bases between. This CDR3 reads CASSAQGGYGYTF. For the CDR3, the DNA is TGCGCCAGCAGCGCACAGGGTGGCTATGGCTACACCTTC. Full variable domain (missing parts from reference TRBV5-1 and TRBJ1-2): KAGVTQTPRYLIKTRGQQVTLSCSPISGHRSVSWYQQTPGQGLQFLFEYFSETQRNKGNFPGRFSGRQFSNSRSEMNVSTLELGDSALYLCASSAQGGYGYTFGSGTRLTVV.

This chain joins TRBV7-9 and TRBJ2-3; D might be TRBD2 (6 bases). CDR3 size: 14 residues. Germline loops: CDR1 SEHNR, CDR2 FQNEAQ (reference sequence). Between the trimmed V and J ends, which lost 2 bases and 1 base, there was a span of 7 bases. CDR3 DNA sequence: TGTGCCAGCAGCTTACGCGGGGGCACAGATACGCAGTATTTT. Amino acid sequence: CASSLRGGTDTQYF.